These 5 T cell receptor beta chains share one sample of origin, sequenced in a study of identical twins. MiXCR, run by TCRdb on the 5' RACE reads, gives a single entry per CDR3 protein. The sample holds over 200,000 distinct CDR3 sequences, roughly 10% seen once. The sequenced sample was memory T cells sorted from blood. The receptors originated from a man aged 45-65 years in good health.

Only a few counts were recorded for this clonotype. The gene calls are TRBV7-2 and TRBJ2-3; 8 nucleotides agree with TRBD2. The CDR3 is 16 amino acids. With V trimmed by 5 bases and J by 10 bases, 17 bases remained unmatched. Germline V gene sequence: CDR1 SGHTA, CDR2 FQGNSA. CDR3 sequence: CASSPREAGGLSAQYF. As DNA, the CDR3 is TGTGCCAGCAGCCCCCGGGAGGCGGGGGGTCTCTCCGCGCAGTATTTT.

This clonotype was counted ten times or more. This chain connects TRBV2 to TRBJ1-6; 8 bases align to TRBD1. The J segment lost 5 bases and the V segment lost 2 bases, leaving 5 bases of the junction unmatched. CDR1 is SNHLY, CDR2 FYNNEI, per germline. The CDR3 contains 16 residues. The CDR3 is CASSELQGVDNSPLHF. CDR3 DNA sequence: TGTGCCAGCAGTGAACTACAGGGGGTGGATAATTCACCCCTCCACTTT.

This clonotype has ten or more counts. The rearrangement joins TRBV7-2 to TRBJ1-3, with no clear D. Trimming shortened V by 2 bases and J by 4 bases, and 15 bases separated the two germline ends. In germline, CDR1 is SGHTA, CDR2 FQGNSA. The CDR3 covers 16 residues. The chain's CDR3 is CASSLYHLTTGNTIYF. The CDR3 region has the DNA TGTGCCAGCAGCTTATATCACCTCACCACCGGAAACACCATATATTTT. Full variable domain (missing parts from reference TRBV7-2 and TRBJ1-3): GAGVSQSPSNKVTEKGKDVELRCDPISGHTALYWYRQSLGQGLEFLIYFQGNSAPDKSGLPSDRFSAERTGGSVSTLTIQRTQQEDSAVYLCASSLYHLTTGNTIYFGEGSWLTVV.

The chain employs TRBV20-1 and TRBJ2-5; TRBD1 is a possible D gene (6 bases). V shed 4 bases and J shed 4 bases, with 10 bases lying between them. This CDR3 spans 12 amino acids. The germline CDR1 and CDR2 sequences are DFQATT and SNEGSKA (reference sequence). In DNA, the CDR3 is TGCAGTGCTAAGGCAGGGGTAGAGACCCAGTACTTC. Translating it yields CSAKAGVETQYF.

There are a few counts of this clonotype. The chain is built from TRBV4-2 and TRBJ1-4, with D tentatively TRBD1 (6 bases). Trimming pared 1 base from V and 5 bases from J, leaving 14 bases between. This CDR3 has 16 residues. Looked up from germline, CDR1 is LGHNA and CDR2 is YNFKEQ. For the CDR3, the DNA is TGTGCCAGCAGCCAAGGTTCGGGGGCAAAAAATGAAAAACTGTTTTTT. This encodes CASSQGSGAKNEKLFF.